This entry describes one T cell receptor beta chain. The sample belongs to a study of control samples from healthy donors and cancer patients. Method: immunoSEQ multiplex PCR; TCRdb's copy keeps in-frame clones and lacks some. This repertoire includes some 180,000 clones. The origin of this receptor is a woman in her 30s in good health. The sequenced sample was blood.

CDR3 in DNA: TGTGCCAGCAGTCCCCTGATCGGGCAGTCCTATGGCTACACCTTC. This codes for CASSPLIGQSYGYTF. The chain employs TRBV6-5 and TRBJ1-2; D uncertain. Germline V gene data show CDR1 as MNHEY and CDR2 as SVGAGI. This CDR3 is 15 amino acids long. Trimming left V 5 bases short and J 4 bases short, with 17 bases between.